The 29 T cell receptor beta chains below were found in one sample sequenced in a study of CD8 T cells in ankylosing spondylitis. TCRdb reprocessed the 5' RACE reads via MiXCR and lists one record per CDR3 protein. There are more than 150,000 distinct CDR3 sequences in the sample; over 10% occur only once, and approximately 10% lies in the top ten. The sample taken for sequencing was blood, either unsorted or a sorted T cell fraction (not recorded which). The receptors here all came from a female donor with ankylosing spondylitis or in good health (not recorded which).

This clonotype has a count of ten or more. V gene TRBV15 combines with J gene TRBJ1-1; D remains unclear. Per the germline V gene, CDR1 is LNHNV and CDR2 is YYDKDF (reference sequence). V was clipped by 0 bases and J by 7 bases, with 9 bases between them. This CDR3 contains 13 residues. The CDR3 DNA sequence: TGTGCCACCAGCAGAGATTACCGGGTTGAAGCTTTCTTT. Translation gives CATSRDYRVEAFF.

The J gene is TRBJ1-1, the V gene TRBV6-1; 8 nucleotides line up with TRBD1. Per germline, CDR1 MNHNS and CDR2 SASEGT. Trimming took 6 bases from V and 0 from J; bases not matched to a gene: 12. The CDR3 loop spans 17 amino acids. The CDR3 loop is CASRNGQGLHMNTEAFF. Here the CDR3 DNA reads TGTGCCAGCAGAAATGGACAGGGCCTCCACATGAACACTGAAGCTTTCTTT.

The table lists this clonotype with many counts. This chain uses TRBV12-3 or TRBV12-4 with TRBJ1-2, with 7 bases fitting TRBD1. The CDR3 extends over 13 amino acids. With 5 bases clipped from V and 8 bases from J, the junction kept 8 bases outside the gene matches. This CDR3 reads CASSTTGDGGYTF. The CDR3 bases are TGTGCCAGCAGTACTACAGGGGACGGCGGCTACACCTTC.

This clonotype was recorded at least ten times. The chain uses TRBV25-1 and TRBJ2-5; no firm D call. CDR1 MGHDK and CDR2 SYGVNS come from the germline V gene. This CDR3 has 14 residues. Trimming removed 10 bases from V and 5 bases from J, with 20 bases in between. The CDR3 here is CATTGLLRAETQYF. CDR3 sequence (DNA): TGTGCCACTACCGGTCTTTTAAGGGCTGAGACCCAGTACTTC.

This clonotype appeared many times. This chain uses TRBV4-2 with TRBJ1-2, with a possible D match to TRBD1 (5 bases). Per germline, CDR1 LGHNA and CDR2 YNFKEQ. The V gene lost 3 bases and the J gene lost 6 bases, with 17 bases spanning the gap. This CDR3 region has 15 residues. Written as DNA, the CDR3 is TGTGCCAGCAGCCATCCCCATGGCAGGGTCAATGGCTACACCTTC. Translation: CASSHPHGRVNGYTF.

This chain uses TRBV12-3 or TRBV12-4 with TRBJ2-7; D is uncertain. V shed 6 bases and J shed 2 bases, with 11 bases lying between them. The length of the CDR3 is 13 residues. CDR3 residues: CASSRDITYEQYF. CDR3 in DNA: TGTGCCAGCAGCCGCGACATAACCTACGAGCAGTACTTC.

This clonotype was detected ten times or more. The genes are TRBV12-5 and TRBJ1-1; D ambiguous. The V gene's germline CDR1 is LGHNT and CDR2 FRNRAP. Trimming removed 5 bases at V and 2 bases at J, with 9 bases between. CDR3 length equals 13 residues. CDR3: CASGPYNNTEAFF. As DNA, the CDR3 is TGTGCTAGTGGTCCTTATAACAACACTGAAGCTTTCTTT.

This clonotype has a handful of counts. The chain joins TRBV5-5 to TRBJ2-5, with TRBD1 identical over 7 bases. With 3 bases clipped from V and 5 bases from J, the junction kept 7 bases outside the gene matches. Germline assignment: CDR1 SGHKS and CDR2 YYEKEE (reference sequence). The CDR3 has 14 residues. The CDR3 sequence is CASSSKQGIETQYF. DNA for the CDR3: TGTGCCAGCAGCTCGAAACAGGGGATCGAGACCCAGTACTTC.

This clonotype came up many times. The rearrangement joins TRBV7-9 to TRBJ2-3, with D possibly TRBD2 on 5 matching bases. Germline V gene sequence: CDR1 SEHNR, CDR2 FQNEAQ (reference sequence). V was shortened by 1 base and J by 5 bases, with 10 bases between the two germline ends. The CDR3 extends over 14 amino acids. The CDR3 is CASSLEGAVDTQYF. The CDR3 DNA is TGTGCCAGCAGCTTAGAGGGAGCGGTAGATACGCAGTATTTT. The full variable domain, with the rest looked up from reference TRBV7-9 and TRBJ2-3, is DTGVSQNPRHKITKRGQNVTFRCDPISEHNRLYWYRQTLGQGPEFLTYFQNEAQLEKSRLLSDRFSAERPKGSFSTLEIQRTEQGDSAMYLCASSLEGAVDTQYFGPGTRLTVL.

This clonotype was seen ten or more times. V usage is TRBV29-1 and J usage is TRBJ2-1; TRBD1 matches at 7 bases. The CDR3 spans 17 residues. The V and J ends lost 0 bases and 4 bases, in that order; junction bases with no gene match: 12. The germline CDR1 and CDR2 sequences are SQVTM and ANQGSEA. In DNA form, the CDR3 reads TGCAGCGTTGAAGACCCCCGGACAGGATTGGGGTACAATGAGCAGTTCTTC. The encoded protein is CSVEDPRTGLGYNEQFF.

This clonotype was seen a few times. This rearrangement joins TRBV12-3 or TRBV12-4 to TRBJ1-1, with D maybe TRBD1 (5 bases). V lost 3 bases, J lost 2 bases, and 13 bases lay in between. This CDR3 is 15 amino acids long. The CDR3 sequence: CASSFTGGINTEAFF. In nucleotides, the CDR3 is TGTGCCAGCAGTTTTACAGGAGGAATAAACACTGAAGCTTTCTTT.

This clonotype was observed at least ten times. V is TRBV28 and J is TRBJ2-7, with 9 nucleotides matching TRBD2. The CDR3 runs to 17 residues. Germline lookup yields CDR1 MDHEN and CDR2 SYDVKM. The J segment lost 2 bases and the V segment lost 4 bases, leaving 12 bases of the junction unmatched. The CDR3 here is CASSSPGLAGPAYEQYF. CDR3 coding DNA: TGTGCCAGCAGTTCCCCCGGTCTAGCGGGACCGGCCTACGAGCAGTACTTC.

This clonotype was seen ten or more times. V usage is TRBV5-1 and J usage is TRBJ2-3; D possibly matches TRBD1 or TRBD2 (5 bases each). CDR3 size: 15 residues. CDR1 and CDR2 (germline): SGHRS, YFSETQ. Deletions cut 3 bases from V and 0 bases from J, with 11 bases between. The CDR3 loop reads CASSSDEGSTDTQYF. DNA for the CDR3: TGCGCCAGCAGCTCCGATGAGGGGAGCACAGATACGCAGTATTTT.

This clonotype came up many times. The rearrangement uses TRBV4-3 and TRBJ1-3; unclear D gene. This CDR3 is 17 amino acids long. The V gene lost 0 bases and the J gene lost 4 bases, with 16 bases spanning the gap. Germline V lookup: CDR1 LGHNA, CDR2 YSLEER. CDR3 nucleotides: TGCGCCAGCAGCCAAGATTTTTCGGGGATGGGAGGAAACACCATATATTTT. Its protein product is CASSQDFSGMGGNTIYF.

The CDR3 region is CASSQIGGTGTETQYF. CDR3 nucleotides: TGTGCCAGCAGCCAAATTGGGGGTACAGGGACGGAGACCCAGTACTTC. The V call is TRBV3-1, the J call TRBJ2-5, with D perhaps TRBD1 (6 bases). The V and J ends lost 2 bases and 5 bases respectively, with 18 bases between them. The CDR3 loop spans 16 amino acids. Per germline, CDR1 LGHDT and CDR2 YNNKEL (reference sequence).

V and J are TRBV2 and TRBJ2-7, with TRBD2 identical over 8 bases. The V segment lost 8 bases and the J segment 5 bases; nucleotides outside the gene matches: 8. The CDR3 consists of 13 residues. Germline V gives CDR1 SNHLY, CDR2 FYNNEI. DNA of the CDR3: TGTGCCAGCGCCGGGACTAGGGGCCACGAGCAGTACTTC. Its protein is CASAGTRGHEQYF.

In this sample, this clonotype turned up many times. The chain joins TRBV28 to TRBJ2-6; perhaps TRBD1 as D (5 bases). Trimming removed 5 bases at V and 0 bases at J, with 11 bases between. Germline CDR1 MDHEN, CDR2 SYDVKM. The CDR3 consists of 16 residues. The CDR3 reads CASSPSTDSGANVLTF. CDR3 sequence (DNA): TGTGCCAGCAGTCCTTCGACAGACTCTGGGGCCAACGTCCTGACTTTC.

This clonotype was seen many times. V usage is TRBV27 and J usage is TRBJ1-1; TRBD1 is a possible D gene (6 bases). There are 14 residues in the CDR3. CDR1 is MNHEY, CDR2 SMNVEV, per germline (reference sequence). Trimming pared 6 bases from V and 4 bases from J, leaving 15 bases between. Here the CDR3 DNA reads TGTGCCAGCAGAAATACAGGGCCCCCCACTGAAGCTTTCTTT. Its protein is CASRNTGPPTEAFF.

This clonotype was picked up many times. The chain employs TRBV11-1 and TRBJ2-7; 13 bases fit TRBD2. The trim removed 1 base at V and 3 bases at J, leaving 12 bases unmatched. Germline V CDR1 and CDR2: SGHAT, FQDESV (reference sequence). The length of the CDR3 is 19 residues. CDR3 loop: CASSLGGGLAGRFRYEQYF. The CDR3 bases are TGTGCCAGCAGCTTAGGGGGGGGACTAGCGGGAAGATTCCGCTACGAGCAGTACTTC.

The J gene is TRBJ1-5, the V gene TRBV2, with D possibly TRBD1 on 5 matching bases. V dropped 6 bases and J dropped 11 bases, with 11 bases sitting between them. This CDR3 is 11 amino acids long. CDR1 is SNHLY, CDR2 FYNNEI, per germline. This chain's CDR3 is CASRGEGTQHF. CDR3 DNA: TGTGCCAGCAGGGGGGAGGGGACCCAGCATTTT.

This clonotype was seen at least ten times. The CDR3 region is CASSLMGLAGASGIGELFF. The CDR3 DNA is TGCGCCAGCAGCTTGATGGGACTAGCGGGAGCATCTGGGATCGGGGAGCTGTTTTTT. The chain combines TRBV5-1 with TRBJ2-2; 14 bases align to TRBD2. This CDR3 has 19 amino acids. In germline, CDR1 is SGHRS, CDR2 YFSETQ. The trim removed 1 base at V and 7 bases at J, leaving 12 bases unmatched.

This clonotype has ten or more counts. The rearrangement links TRBV29-1 to TRBJ2-7, with 9 bases aligning to TRBD2. CDR1 is SQVTM and CDR2 is ANQGSEA in the germline V gene. Unmatched junction bases numbered 8, after V lost 7 bases and J lost 1 base. The CDR3 runs to 14 residues. The CDR3 loop reads CSAAFLAGSYEQYF. CDR3 DNA: TGCAGCGCCGCCTTCCTAGCGGGGTCCTACGAGCAGTACTTC.

This clonotype was found many times. This chain connects TRBV29-1 to TRBJ2-7; 7 bases line up with TRBD2. Germline lookup yields CDR1 SQVTM and CDR2 ANQGSEA. This CDR3 comprises 13 residues. V lost 8 bases, J lost 6 bases, and 13 bases stayed unmatched. CDR3 residues: CSPFPLAEGEQYF. The CDR3 DNA reads TGCAGCCCCTTCCCCCTAGCGGAAGGCGAGCAGTACTTC.

There are many counts of this clonotype. The chain couples TRBV7-9 to TRBJ1-4; 7 bases match TRBD1. CDR3 length equals 16 residues. V was pared by 5 bases and J by 5 bases, with 11 bases of the junction left unmatched. In germline, CDR1 is SEHNR, CDR2 FQNEAQ (reference sequence). CDR3: CASSPKGDRENEKLFF. The DNA for the CDR3 is TGTGCCAGCAGCCCCAAGGGGGACAGAGAAAATGAAAAACTGTTTTTT.

This clonotype was seen a few times. This rearrangement joins TRBV12-3 or TRBV12-4 to TRBJ2-2; possibly TRBD1 or TRBD2 for D (5 bases each). This CDR3 spans 16 amino acids. V lost 6 bases and J lost 0, with 14 bases in between. The CDR3 here is CASSRPGRANTGELFF. CDR3 sequence (DNA): TGTGCCAGCAGCCGACCGGGACGGGCGAACACCGGGGAGCTGTTTTTT.

The table lists this clonotype with many counts. The V and J genes are TRBV20-1 and TRBJ2-1; D not resolved. With 3 bases removed from V and 7 bases from J, the gap between germline ends came to 19 bases. This CDR3 is built from 15 residues. Germline V gives CDR1 DFQATT, CDR2 SNEGSKA (reference sequence). CDR3 loop: CSASNLGLARNEQFF. CDR3 bases: TGCAGTGCTAGTAACCTCGGGCTCGCCAGGAATGAGCAGTTCTTC.

This clonotype was counted many times. The chain recombines TRBV7-9 with TRBJ2-3; possibly TRBD1 for D (6 bases). CDR3 size: 16 residues. Trimming shortened V by 5 bases and J by 0 bases, and 15 bases separated the two germline ends. The germline V gene has CDR1 SEHNR and CDR2 FQNEAQ (reference sequence). CDR3 bases: TGTGCCAGCAGCACGAATCGACAGGCTAGCACAGATACGCAGTATTTT. Encoded protein: CASSTNRQASTDTQYF. Full variable domain (outside the CDR3, taken from reference TRBV7-9 and TRBJ2-3): DTGVSQNPRHKITKRGQNVTFRCDPISEHNRLYWYRQTLGQGPEFLTYFQNEAQLEKSRLLSDRFSAERPKGSFSTLEIQRTEQGDSAMYLCASSTNRQASTDTQYFGPGTRLTVL.

The genes are TRBV7-3 and TRBJ2-3; 14 positions match TRBD2. The V and J ends lost 5 bases and 8 bases, in that order; junction bases with no gene match: 6. This CDR3 contains 15 residues. Germline-derived CDR1 and CDR2 are SGHTA and FQGTGA. The CDR3 DNA reads TGTGCCAGCAGCATGGGACTAGCGGGAGTCCGTACGCAGTATTTT. Its protein is CASSMGLAGVRTQYF.

As regards this clonotype: This may be a read error: a much more frequent sequence differs by one nucleotide. The gene calls are TRBV2 and TRBJ2-3; 8 bases align to TRBD2. This CDR3 contains 15 residues. The ends lost 6 bases at V and 5 bases at J; junction bases unmatched: 10. Germline values: CDR1 SNHLY, CDR2 FYNNEI. Here the CDR3 DNA reads TGTGCCAGCAGGCCGACTAGCGAGACAGAAGATACGCAGTATTTT. It encodes CASRPTSETEDTQYF.